The 9 T cell receptor beta chains below come from one sample, sequenced in a study of blood T cell repertoires in COVID-19. The method was immunoSEQ multiplex PCR; TCRdb's version includes in-frame clones alone and lacks a portion of them. The sample contains 250,000 to 350,000 clones, roughly nine tenths of which appear only once. Sample: peripheral blood. The receptors stem from a woman between 25 and 40 years old with COVID-19, enrolled during active disease.

This clone occurred once. The chain employs TRBV29-1 and TRBJ1-2, with 9 nucleotides matching TRBD1. Germline V gene sequence: CDR1 SQVTM, CDR2 ANQGSEA. The V gene end was trimmed by 0 bases and the J gene end by 5 bases; junction bases not matched to a gene: 10. This CDR3 region has 16 residues. The CDR3 loop reads CSVEEETTGGWYGYTF. The CDR3 nucleotides are TGCAGCGTTGAAGAAGAAACGACAGGGGGTTGGTATGGCTACACCTTC.

This clone was recorded many times. The V call is TRBV6-4, the J call TRBJ2-1, with 8 bases identical to TRBD1. CDR3 length: 15 residues. The trim removed 0 bases at V and 5 bases at J, leaving 3 bases unmatched. Germline CDR1 MRHNA, CDR2 SNTAGT. CDR3 region: CASSDSGQGHNEQFF. CDR3 nucleotides: TGTGCCAGCAGTGACTCCGGACAGGGTCACAATGAGCAGTTCTTC.

V is TRBV11-2 and J is TRBJ1-4; D possibly corresponds to TRBD1 (6 bases). Trimming removed 3 bases from V and 7 bases from J, with 15 bases in between. Germline V gene lookup returns CDR1 SGHAT and CDR2 FQNNGV. The CDR3 totals 15 residues. The CDR3 is CASSFNREKTEKLFF. DNA of the CDR3: TGTGCCAGCAGCTTTAACAGGGAAAAGACTGAAAAACTGTTTTTT.

CDR3 region: CASSGRLAGPQSSYEQYF. The CDR3 DNA follows: TGCGCCAGCAGCGGGAGACTAGCGGGCCCCCAGAGCTCCTACGAGCAGTACTTC. V is TRBV5-1 and J is TRBJ2-7, with 10 bases fitting TRBD2. Germline V gene data show CDR1 as SGHRS and CDR2 as YFSETQ. V was pared by 4 bases and J by 0 bases, with 13 bases of the junction left unmatched. This CDR3 comprises 18 residues. The whole variable domain, remainder taken from reference TRBV5-1 and TRBJ2-7, is KAGVTQTPRYLIKTRGQQVTLSCSPISGHRSVSWYQQTPGQGLQFLFEYFSETQRNKGNFPGRFSGRQFSNSRSEMNVSTLELGDSALYLCASSGRLAGPQSSYEQYFGPGTRLTVT.

V usage is TRBV18 and J usage is TRBJ2-7; D uncertain. V lost 1 base and J 3 bases, leaving 4 bases between the germline ends. CDR3 length: 12 residues. Germline V gene data show CDR1 as KGHSH and CDR2 as LQKENI. Here the CDR3 reads CASSPHYYEQYF. The CDR3 nucleotides read TGTGCCAGCTCACCACACTACTACGAGCAGTACTTC.

The genes are TRBV5-5 and TRBJ2-3; D might be TRBD1 (7 bases). CDR3 length: 18 residues. V lost 1 base and J 6 bases, leaving 24 bases between the germline ends. Germline CDR1 is SGHKS and CDR2 is YYEKEE (reference sequence). The CDR3 DNA is TGTGCCAGCAGCTTGAGTCGTTTCGGAGGGGGCGATTTCGATACGCAGTATTTT. Encoded protein: CASSLSRFGGGDFDTQYF.

The J gene is TRBJ2-3, the V gene TRBV28; D possibly corresponds to TRBD2 (7 bases). The CDR3 sequence is 17 residues long. The V end was cut by 7 bases, the J end by 4 bases, with 24 bases between. The germline V gene encodes CDR1 MDHEN and CDR2 SYDVKM. The CDR3 nucleotides read TGTGCCAGCACCCACGGAGGGGGGGCATTTCGCGCAGATACGCAGTATTTT. Its protein is CASTHGGGAFRADTQYF.

This chain links TRBV7-9 with TRBJ1-2; 7 positions agree with TRBD1. The CDR3 has 13 amino acids. V was clipped by 5 bases and J by 10 bases; unmatched bases: 10. Germline lookup yields CDR1 SEHNR and CDR2 FQNEAQ (reference sequence). CDR3 DNA: TGTGCCAGCAGCCCTGGGGCAGGGGGACTCTACACCTTC. This sequence encodes CASSPGAGGLYTF.

This clone was picked up a small number of times. This sequence joins TRBV7-9 and TRBJ1-4, with a possible D match to TRBD1 (5 bases). The CDR3 is 12 residues long. V lost 6 bases to trimming and J lost 7 bases, with 9 bases between them. Germline V gene sequence: CDR1 SEHNR, CDR2 FQNEAQ (reference sequence). In nucleotides, the CDR3 is TGTGCCAGCAGTACAGGTGGTGAAAAACTGTTTTTT. This gives the protein CASSTGGEKLFF.